One sample yielded the 30 T cell receptor beta chains listed below, sequenced in a study of Ad26.COV2.S vaccination and SARS-CoV-2 variants. Specified treatment: some 19 received Ad26.COV2.S at low or high dose, single or two shots; about 5 received placebo; per-sample allocation not given. After the first vaccine or placebo injection, samples were drawn on day 63. Generated by immunoSEQ multiplex PCR, the TCRdb table keeps only in-frame clones and is missing some. The sample includes 300,000 to 350,000 clones, 75% to 90% of them seen just once. The input for sequencing was peripheral blood, taken in a trial of Ad26.COV2.S vaccine versus placebo. All receptors come from a person between 18 and 59 years old who received the Ad26.COV2.S COVID-19 vaccine or a placebo.

The V gene is TRBV4-1, the J gene TRBJ1-5; D is unclear. Germline-derived CDR1 and CDR2 are MGHRA and YSYEKL. V shed 0 bases and J shed 11 bases, with 8 bases lying between them. The CDR3 runs 12 residues. CDR3 DNA sequence: TGCGCCAGCAGCCAAGACAGCATCACCCAGCATTTT. Its translation is CASSQDSITQHF.

Notes on this clone: Within the sample, other DNA sequences also encode this same CDR3. The chain uses TRBV7-9 and TRBJ2-1; no firm D call. CDR1 is SEHNR and CDR2 is FQNEAQ in the germline V gene (reference sequence). The CDR3 extends over 11 amino acids. V gave up 1 base and J gave up 9 bases, with 4 bases separating them. CDR3 coding DNA: TGTGCCAGCAGCTTAGGCCGTGAGCAGTTCTTC. Translation gives CASSLGREQFF.

The chain links TRBV27 to TRBJ2-1; 8 positions agree with TRBD2. The CDR3 consists of 15 residues. V was pared by 3 bases and J by 7 bases, with 8 bases of the junction left unmatched. Germline values: CDR1 MNHEY, CDR2 SMNVEV (reference sequence). CDR3 DNA sequence: TGTGCCAGCAGTTTTAGCGGGAACTATGGTAATGAGCAGTTCTTC. Its protein is CASSFSGNYGNEQFF.

This rearrangement joins TRBV9 to TRBJ2-2, with D possibly matching TRBD1 (5 bases). Germline CDR1 reads SGDLS; CDR2 reads YYNGEE. The ends were cut back, 3 bases at V and 4 bases at J, with 16 bases in the middle. CDR3 length: 16 residues. CDR3 DNA sequence: TGTGCCAGCAGCGCCCCCTCAGTAGGGGCCACCGGGGAGCTGTTTTTT. It encodes CASSAPSVGATGELFF.

The chain joins TRBV21-1 to TRBJ2-1. TRBV21-1 represents a pseudogene. CDR3 length equals 18 residues. CDR3 nucleotide sequence: TGTGCCAGCAGCAAACTCCAATCGGGCGTTAGCTCCTACAATGAGCAGTTCTTC. Protein product: CASSKLQSGVSSYNEQFF.

The DNA of the CDR3 is TGTGCCAGCAGTCCCGGAGATACTGAAGCTTTCTTT. Translation: CASSPGDTEAFF. This chain joins TRBV6-5 and TRBJ1-1, with D hard to call. Germline V gives CDR1 MNHEY, CDR2 SVGAGI. V was cut by 5 bases and J by 5 bases, with 9 bases left in between. This CDR3 has 12 amino acids.

The chain couples TRBV4-1 to TRBJ2-7, with 9 bases lining up with TRBD1. Per the germline V gene, CDR1 is MGHRA and CDR2 is YSYEKL. The CDR3 contains 17 residues. After removal of 3 bases from V and 1 base from J, the junction contained 10 bases not matched to a gene. CDR3 DNA sequence: TGCGCCAGCAGCCACCGGGCTGGACAGGGGAGATCCTACGAGCAGTACTTC. Translated: CASSHRAGQGRSYEQYF.

The chain uses TRBV12-3 or TRBV12-4 and TRBJ1-4; D call uncertain. The CDR3 is 13 amino acids. The germline V and J ends were trimmed by 0 bases and 14 bases, with 13 bases remaining between them. CDR3 DNA: TGTGCCAGCAGTTTAGCGGGCGGGGTTTATCTGTTTTTT. Its translation is CASSLAGGVYLFF.

This chain connects TRBV19 to TRBJ1-4; TRBD1 is a possible D gene (6 bases). CDR1 and CDR2 (germline): LNHDA, SQIVND (reference sequence). The CDR3 runs to 17 residues. The ends were cut back, 4 bases at V and 0 bases at J, with 15 bases in the middle. CDR3 loop: CASSNDRNRATNEKLFF. Written as DNA, the CDR3 is TGTGCCAGTAGTAATGACAGGAATAGAGCAACTAATGAAAAACTGTTTTTT.

The chain joins TRBV27 to TRBJ1-2; D not certain. Germline V gene sequence: CDR1 MNHEY, CDR2 SMNVEV (reference sequence). Trimming left V 2 bases short and J 8 bases short, with 15 bases between. The CDR3 is 14 residues long. The CDR3 region has the DNA TGTGCCAGCAGTTTAGAGGGCAGATACGTCGGCTACACCTTC. The encoded protein is CASSLEGRYVGYTF.

This chain connects TRBV9 to TRBJ1-1; the D is unclear. The V end lost 0 bases, the J end lost 0 bases, and 6 bases lay between the germline ends. Germline V gene sequence: CDR1 SGDLS, CDR2 YYNGEE. The CDR3 is made up of 14 amino acids. CDR3 residues: CASSVVDMNTEAFF. CDR3 DNA sequence: TGTGCCAGCAGCGTAGTAGATATGAACACTGAAGCTTTCTTT.

The V gene is TRBV28, the J gene TRBJ2-3; 7 positions match TRBD2. Germline V lookup: CDR1 MDHEN, CDR2 SYDVKM. The J segment lost 4 bases and the V segment lost 2 bases, leaving 0 bases of the junction unmatched. This CDR3 spans 13 amino acids. DNA of the CDR3: TGTGCCAGCAGTTTAGCGGGGGCAGATACGCAGTATTTT. It encodes CASSLAGADTQYF.

As DNA, the CDR3 is TGTGCCAGCAGCTTAGCTGGGCAGGGCCCCTACGAGCAGTACTTC. Translated, it gives CASSLAGQGPYEQYF. J is TRBJ2-7 and V is TRBV7-2, with a weak D call TRBD1 (5 bases). Deletions cut 0 bases from V and 2 bases from J, with 11 bases between. The germline V gene has CDR1 SGHTA and CDR2 FQGNSA. The CDR3 is made up of 15 amino acids.

The chain links TRBV6-2 or TRBV6-3 to TRBJ1-5, with no clear D. The V end was cut by 6 bases, the J end by 2 bases, with 17 bases between. CDR1 and CDR2 from the germline V gene are MNHEY and SVGEGT. The CDR3 is 16 residues long. CDR3: CASSHREGDGNQPQHF. DNA of the CDR3: TGTGCCAGCAGCCACCGGGAGGGTGATGGCAATCAGCCCCAGCATTTT.

In nucleotides, the CDR3 is TGTGCCAGCAGCCCAGGACAGGGGACAGATACGCAGTATTTT. Translated: CASSPGQGTDTQYF. The V and J genes are TRBV13 and TRBJ2-3, with 9 nucleotides matching TRBD1. Germline V gene data show CDR1 as PRHDT and CDR2 as FYEKMQ (reference sequence). After removal of 5 bases from V and 3 bases from J, the junction contained 3 bases not matched to a gene. The CDR3 consists of 14 residues.

The genes are TRBV4-1 and TRBJ1-1; maybe TRBD1 (5 bases). The CDR3 is 15 residues long. The ends were cut back, 0 bases at V and 4 bases at J, with 12 bases in the middle. Germline V gene data show CDR1 as MGHRA and CDR2 as YSYEKL. CDR3 DNA: TGCGCCAGCAGCCAAGATGGGGCAGGGCGCACTGAAGCTTTCTTT. Protein: CASSQDGAGRTEAFF.

This clone was seen once. Here the CDR3 DNA reads TGCGCCAGCAGCACTAACGGACTAGCGGACGATGAGCAGTTCTTC. Translation gives CASSTNGLADDEQFF. The chain joins TRBV5-1 to TRBJ2-1; 10 positions match TRBD2. This CDR3 is 15 amino acids long. With 4 bases clipped from V and 8 bases from J, the junction kept 9 bases outside the gene matches. CDR1 is SGHRS and CDR2 is YFSETQ in the germline V gene.

This clone was counted once. The genes are TRBV6-5 and TRBJ2-2, with 8 bases lining up with TRBD2. Germline CDR1 and CDR2: MNHEY and SVGAGI. V shed 1 base, J shed 7 bases, and the junction held 5 bases outside the gene matches. The CDR3 consists of 15 residues. The CDR3 bases are TGTGCCAGCAGTTACTATGTTAGCGGGGACGGGGAGCTGTTTTTT. This codes for CASSYYVSGDGELFF.

The chain uses TRBV5-8 and TRBJ2-1; no reliable D call. Germline CDR1 reads SGHTS; CDR2 reads YDEGEE. The CDR3 covers 15 residues. Trimming took off 8 bases at V and 8 bases at J, with 23 bases between the two ends. The CDR3 DNA reads TGTGCCAGAAACAGCCCACCAACCCGAGAATATGAGCAGTTCTTC. It encodes CARNSPPTREYEQFF.

The chain combines TRBV7-2 with TRBJ2-1, with 7 bases lining up with TRBD2. Trimming cost V 2 bases and J 8 bases; bases outside gene matches: 9. Per germline, CDR1 SGHTA and CDR2 FQGNSA. CDR3 length equals 15 residues. This CDR3 reads CASSLMPGGGYEQFF. Written as DNA, the CDR3 is TGTGCCAGCAGCTTAATGCCGGGGGGTGGATATGAGCAGTTCTTC.

This sequence joins TRBV30 and TRBJ1-2, with TRBD1 as a possible D gene (6 bases). Germline CDR1 reads GTSNPN; CDR2 reads SVGIG (reference sequence). V lost 5 bases and J 8 bases, leaving 12 bases between the germline ends. The CDR3 length is 11 residues. The CDR3 DNA reads as TGTGCCTGGGGGGGGCTGTTAGGCTACACCTTC. Its translation: CAWGGLLGYTF.

This chain joins TRBV5-1 and TRBJ2-3, with 11 bases aligning to TRBD2. CDR1 is SGHRS and CDR2 is YFSETQ in the germline V gene. This CDR3 region has 14 residues. V trimming: 5 bases; J trimming: 9 bases; junction bases outside the gene matches: 8. CDR3 sequence reads: CASSSASGRPTQYF. The CDR3 nucleotides are TGCGCCAGCAGTAGCGCTAGCGGGAGGCCGACGCAGTATTTT.

The V gene is TRBV27, the J gene TRBJ2-1; a weak D match, TRBD2 (5 bases). The V end lost 4 bases, the J end lost 0 bases, and 13 bases lay between the germline ends. The CDR3 contains 16 residues. CDR1 is MNHEY, CDR2 SMNVEV, per germline (reference sequence). The CDR3, as DNA: TGTGCCAGCAGTTCCGGTCTAGCCCTCTCCTACAATGAGCAGTTCTTC. Encoded protein: CASSSGLALSYNEQFF.

The J gene is TRBJ2-2, the V gene TRBV6-6, with 7 bases fitting TRBD2. The CDR3 is made up of 14 amino acids. The germline CDR1 and CDR2 sequences are MNHNY and SVGAGI (reference sequence). Trimming took 6 bases from V and 1 from J; bases not matched to a gene: 2. The CDR3 sequence is CASSKRENTGELFF. The CDR3 DNA reads TGTGCCAGCAGCAAGCGGGAGAACACCGGGGAGCTGTTTTTT.

The rearrangement joins TRBV11-2 to TRBJ2-7; D gene uncertain. CDR3 size: 12 residues. CDR1 and CDR2 (germline): SGHAT, FQNNGV. V lost 5 bases to trimming and J lost 5 bases, with 10 bases between them. The CDR3 sequence: CASSSFGNEQYV. DNA for the CDR3: TGTGCCAGCAGCAGCTTCGGAAACGAGCAGTACGTC.

The rearrangement links TRBV30 to TRBJ2-3; D might be TRBD2 (5 bases). CDR1 is GTSNPN and CDR2 is SVGIG in the germline V gene (reference sequence). This CDR3 has 14 residues. The germline V and J ends were trimmed by 3 bases and 5 bases, with 15 bases remaining between them. CDR3 coding DNA: TGTGCCTGGAGGAGGGCGGACTGGCAAGATACGCAGTATTTT. This sequence encodes CAWRRADWQDTQYF.

The rearrangement uses TRBV27 and TRBJ2-6; 11 nucleotides align to TRBD1. Germline V gives CDR1 MNHEY, CDR2 SMNVEV (reference sequence). Trimming removed 8 bases from V and 1 base from J; junction bases left unmatched: 4. This CDR3 comprises 16 residues. CDR3 coding DNA: TGTGCCAGCTCGGGACAGGGGGTATCTGGGGCCAACGTCCTGACTTTC. Translating it yields CASSGQGVSGANVLTF. Based on the CDR3 plus reference TRBV27 and TRBJ2-6, the full variable domain is EAQVTQNPRYLITVTGKKLTVTCSQNMNHEYMSWYRQDPGLGLRQIYYSMNVEVTDKGDVPEGYKVSRKEKRNFPLILESPSPNQTSLYFCASSGQGVSGANVLTFGAGSRLTVL.

The V gene is TRBV6-5, the J gene TRBJ2-7; 8 bases match TRBD1. CDR1 and CDR2 from the germline V gene are MNHEY and SVGAGI. The CDR3 loop spans 16 amino acids. V trimming: 4 bases; J trimming: 5 bases; junction bases outside the gene matches: 13. Here the CDR3 reads CASSSPGGKSGNEQYF. The CDR3 nucleotides read TGTGCCAGCAGTTCCCCAGGGGGCAAGTCGGGGAACGAGCAGTACTTC.

The chain recombines TRBV6-4 with TRBJ1-2; TRBD1 agrees at 12 bases. This CDR3 comprises 16 residues. Trimming took 5 bases from V and 4 from J; bases not matched to a gene: 8. Per germline, CDR1 MRHNA and CDR2 SNTAGT. CDR3 sequence reads: CASSPGGQGAVYGYTF. The CDR3, as DNA: TGTGCCAGCAGTCCGGGGGGACAGGGGGCAGTCTATGGCTACACCTTC.

The chain carries TRBV9 and TRBJ1-2; 8 bases map to TRBD1. The V gene's germline CDR1 is SGDLS and CDR2 YYNGEE. V lost 5 bases, J lost 4 bases, and 4 bases stayed unmatched. The CDR3 is 13 amino acids. As DNA, the CDR3 is TGTGCCAGCAGGAACAGGGGGGGCTATGGCTACACCTTC. Amino acids: CASRNRGGYGYTF.